Each of the 12 T cell receptor beta chains below was sequenced from the same sample in a study of beta chain features in type 1 diabetes. Regarding the study as a whole: Moderately but significantly shorter TCRB CDR3s were found in Type 1 diabetes patients in all four CD4+ subsets.

Their cognate antigens are unknown. Expressed TCRB transcripts were sequenced because the entire RNA isolate underwent reverse transcription. Assay used: immunoSEQ multiplex PCR; TCRdb lists only in-frame clones, some missing. Of tens of thousands of clones listed, roughly 70% are singletons. The sample was Tregs from blood. The receptors come from a woman under 30 with type 1 diabetes.

This clone came up a few times. The chain carries TRBV28 and TRBJ1-5; 9 bases match TRBD1. V dropped 2 bases and J dropped 0; count of bases not matched to a gene: 8. CDR3 size: 18 residues. The V gene's germline CDR1 is MDHEN and CDR2 SYDVKM. The CDR3 reads CASSLPLGQGNSNQPQHF. In nucleotides, the CDR3 is TGTGCCAGCAGTTTACCCCTCGGACAGGGGAATAGCAATCAGCCCCAGCATTTT.

This clone was seen a single time. The same CDR3 arises from other DNA sequences in this sample as well. The gene calls are TRBV25-1 and TRBJ2-7, with D perhaps TRBD1 (5 bases). The CDR3 consists of 12 residues. V was shortened by 5 bases and J by 5 bases, with 10 bases between the two germline ends. Per germline, CDR1 MGHDK and CDR2 SYGVNS. This CDR3 is CASSPTRDEQYF. The CDR3 DNA is TGTGCCAGCAGTCCAACCAGGGACGAGCAGTACTTC.

The chain links TRBV18 to TRBJ2-3, with D possibly TRBD1 on 5 matching bases. Trimming shortened V by 3 bases and J by 0 bases, and 13 bases separated the two germline ends. The germline V gene encodes CDR1 KGHSH and CDR2 LQKENI. CDR3 size: 16 residues. CDR3 loop: CASSPAQVTSTDTQYF. DNA of the CDR3: TGTGCCAGCTCACCGGCACAGGTTACTAGCACAGATACGCAGTATTTT.

The chain is built from TRBV7-9 and TRBJ2-7; TRBD2 matches 7 bases. This CDR3 contains 16 residues. Losses at the gene ends were 3 bases for V and 0 bases for J; bases not matched to a gene: 8. In germline, CDR1 is SEHNR, CDR2 FQNEAQ (reference sequence). The CDR3 loop is CASSFFGGGSSYEQYF. In DNA, the CDR3 is TGTGCCAGCAGCTTTTTTGGGGGAGGGAGCTCCTACGAGCAGTACTTC.

The chain couples TRBV5-6 to TRBJ2-5; the match to TRBD2 covers 7 bases. CDR1 SGHDT and CDR2 YYEEEE come from the germline V gene. J gave up 4 bases and V 4 bases, and 13 bases lay outside the gene matches. CDR3 length equals 16 residues. The CDR3 spells CASSPSGTVLGETQYF. CDR3 nucleotides: TGTGCCAGCAGCCCCAGCGGGACCGTATTGGGAGAGACCCAGTACTTC.

The genes are TRBV5-1 and TRBJ2-5, with 9 bases matching TRBD1. The DNA end lines up better with TRBJ2-7; the J call may be wrong. The CDR3 extends over 15 amino acids. Germline CDR1 SGHRS, CDR2 YFSETQ. The CDR3, as DNA: TGCGCCAGCAGCGAGGGACAGGGTAGTGGCGACGAGCAGTACTTC. This gives the protein CASSEGQGSGDEQYF.

V is TRBV13 and J is TRBJ2-3; 12 bases align to TRBD2. Germline V gene data show CDR1 as PRHDT and CDR2 as FYEKMQ (reference sequence). After removal of 3 bases from V and 4 bases from J, the junction contained 8 bases not matched to a gene. There are 17 residues in the CDR3. The CDR3 nucleotides are TGTGCCAGCAGCTTCGTTGGTCTAGCGGGGGGGCCAGATACGCAGTATTTT. This codes for CASSFVGLAGGPDTQYF.

This clone was found once. The chain couples TRBV5-1 to TRBJ2-7; 13 nucleotides match TRBD2. Germline values: CDR1 SGHRS, CDR2 YFSETQ. This CDR3 is built from 15 residues. With V trimmed by 1 base and J by 5 bases, 3 bases remained unmatched. The CDR3 spells CASSLTTSGGNEQYF. The CDR3 nucleotides read TGCGCCAGCAGCTTGACGACTAGCGGGGGGAACGAGCAGTACTTC.

This rearrangement joins TRBV7-2 to TRBJ2-5, with D tentatively TRBD1 (5 bases). The J call may not be correct, given that the DNA end is closer to TRBJ2-7. The length of the CDR3 is 14 residues. CDR1 is SGHTA and CDR2 is FQGNSA in the germline V gene. CDR3 DNA sequence: TGTGCCAGCAGCAAATCGTCCAGGGTTTCCGAGCAGTACTTC. The encoded protein is CASSKSSRVSEQYF.

V usage is TRBV9 and J usage is TRBJ2-3; D unclear. From germline, CDR1 is SGDLS and CDR2 YYNGEE. CDR3 size: 14 residues. V gave up 0 bases and J gave up 2 bases, with 7 bases separating them. DNA of the CDR3: TGTGCCAGCAGCGTAGATTCCTACACAGATACGCAGTATTTT. It codes for CASSVDSYTDTQYF.

The chain joins TRBV18 to TRBJ2-7, with D possibly TRBD2 on 5 matching bases. The CDR3 consists of 16 residues. V was clipped by 0 bases and J by 4 bases, with 16 bases between them. Germline V gene lookup returns CDR1 KGHSH and CDR2 LQKENI. Written as DNA, the CDR3 is TGTGCCAGCTCACCACCGCTTGCTAGCATGAGGTACGAGCAGTACTTC. Its translation: CASSPPLASMRYEQYF.

The chain has TRBV5-5 and TRBJ2-2, with TRBD2 matching over 12 bases. CDR3 length equals 20 residues. Trimming took 2 bases from V and 7 from J; bases not matched to a gene: 18. The germline V gene has CDR1 SGHKS and CDR2 YYEKEE (reference sequence). The CDR3 DNA reads as TGTGCCAGCAGCTTTTATGCCGAAGCCGCTAGCGGGAGGGACGGCGGGGAGCTGTTTTTT. Protein sequence: CASSFYAEAASGRDGGELFF.